The rows below give T cell receptor beta chains drawn from one sample of a study of shared T cell receptors in the human thymus. Using immunoSEQ multiplex PCR, the repertoire was profiled, and TCRdb retains in-frame clones only, with some absent. The sample consists of roughly 710,000 clones, approximately 85% of them appearing once. In addition, the sample was reused for a study of human thymus T cells.

The sample was thymocytes. These receptors originate from a girl in the first two years of life with a congenital heart defect. CDR3s include the opening cysteine and the closing phenylalanine or tryptophan.

J: TRBJ2-1
length: 16
V: TRBV6-6
CDR3: CASSYSRTGDPNEQFF

J: TRBJ1-2
length: 12
V: TRBV11-3
CDR3: CASSLERYGYTF

J: TRBJ2-1
length: 19
V: TRBV5-1
CDR3: CASSYAWSGGVGVYNEQFF

J: TRBJ2-1
length: 14
V: TRBV6-4
CDR3: CASSTGVGGYEQFF

J: NA
length: 13
V: TRBV15
CDR3: CATSREQGSEQYF

J: TRBJ2-5
length: 14
V: TRBV30
CDR3: CAWSVAASWETQYF

J: TRBJ1-2
length: 14
V: TRBV5-1
CDR3: CASREAEKGDGYTF

J: TRBJ2-5
length: 12
V: TRBV2
CDR3: CASSTSGKTQYF

J: TRBJ1-1
length: 14
V: TRBV5-5
CDR3: CASSFGRVNTEAFF

J: TRBJ1-2
length: 15
V: TRBV7-2
CDR3: CASSPERKRGMGYTF

J: TRBJ2-7
length: 17
V: TRBV11-2
CDR3: CASSSGGTQGLPYEQYF

J: TRBJ1-5
length: 14
V: TRBV19
CDR3: CASTMGGVNQPQHF

J: TRBJ1-2
length: 14
V: TRBV5-1
CDR3: CASSPRGQDYGYTF

J: TRBJ2-3
length: 14
V: TRBV2
CDR3: CASSAQGRPDTQYF

J: TRBJ1-1
length: 14
V: TRBV5-1
CDR3: CASSRGGVRTEAFF

J: TRBJ2-7
length: 14
V: TRBV29-1
CDR3: CSAIITGVLHEQYF

J: TRBJ2-7
length: 13
V: TRBV28
CDR3: CASSWRAGDEQYF